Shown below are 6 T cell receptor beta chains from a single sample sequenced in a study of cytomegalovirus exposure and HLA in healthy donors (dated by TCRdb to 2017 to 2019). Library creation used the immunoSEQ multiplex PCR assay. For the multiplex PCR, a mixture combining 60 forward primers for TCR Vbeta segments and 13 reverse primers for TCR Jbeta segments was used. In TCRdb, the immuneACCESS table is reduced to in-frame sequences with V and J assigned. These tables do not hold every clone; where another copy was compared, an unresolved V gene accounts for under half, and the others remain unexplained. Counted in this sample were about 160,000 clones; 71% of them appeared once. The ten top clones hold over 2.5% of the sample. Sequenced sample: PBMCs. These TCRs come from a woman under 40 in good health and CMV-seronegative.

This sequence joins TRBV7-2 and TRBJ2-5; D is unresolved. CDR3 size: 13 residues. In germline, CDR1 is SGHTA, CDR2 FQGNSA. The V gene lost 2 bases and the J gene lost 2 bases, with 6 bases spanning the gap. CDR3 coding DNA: TGTGCCAGCAGCTTATACTTTCAAGAGACCCAGTACTTC. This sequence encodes CASSLYFQETQYF.

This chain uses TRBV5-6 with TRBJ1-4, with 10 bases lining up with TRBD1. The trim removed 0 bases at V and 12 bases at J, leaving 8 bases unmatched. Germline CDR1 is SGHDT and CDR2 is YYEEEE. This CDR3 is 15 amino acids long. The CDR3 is CASSLDGQGVEELFF. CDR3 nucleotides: TGTGCCAGCAGCTTGGATGGACAGGGGGTGGAGGAACTGTTTTTT. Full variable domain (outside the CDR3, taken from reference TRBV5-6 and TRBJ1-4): DAGVTQSPTHLIKTRGQQVTLRCSPKSGHDTVSWYQQALGQGPQFIFQYYEEEERQRGNFPDRFSGHQFPNYSSELNVNALLLGDSALYLCASSLDGQGVEELFFGSGTQLSVL.

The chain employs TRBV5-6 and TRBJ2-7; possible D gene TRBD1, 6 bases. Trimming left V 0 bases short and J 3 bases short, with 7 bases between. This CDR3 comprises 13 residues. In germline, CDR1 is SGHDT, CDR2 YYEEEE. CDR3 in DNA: TGTGCCAGCAGCTTGGGGGACAACTACGAGCAGTACTTC. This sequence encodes CASSLGDNYEQYF.

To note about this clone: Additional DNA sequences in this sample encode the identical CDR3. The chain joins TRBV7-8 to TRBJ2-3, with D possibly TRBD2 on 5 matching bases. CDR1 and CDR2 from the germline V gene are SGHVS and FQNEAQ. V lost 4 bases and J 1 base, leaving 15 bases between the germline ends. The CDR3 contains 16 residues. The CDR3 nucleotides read TGTGCCAGCAGCTCCCCCGGACTGGCGGGCACAGATACGCAGTATTTT. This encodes CASSSPGLAGTDTQYF.

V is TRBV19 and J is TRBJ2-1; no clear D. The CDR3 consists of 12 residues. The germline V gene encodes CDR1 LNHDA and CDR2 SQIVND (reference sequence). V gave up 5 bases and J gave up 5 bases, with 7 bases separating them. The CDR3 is CASSLRDNEQFF. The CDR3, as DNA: TGTGCCAGTAGTTTACGGGACAATGAGCAGTTCTTC.

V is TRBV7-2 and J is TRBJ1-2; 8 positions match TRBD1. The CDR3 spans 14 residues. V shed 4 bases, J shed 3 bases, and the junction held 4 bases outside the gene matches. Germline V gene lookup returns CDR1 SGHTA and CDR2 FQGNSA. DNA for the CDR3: TGTGCCAGCAGCTCCGTGGACAGGGACTATGGCTACACCTTC. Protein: CASSSVDRDYGYTF.